Sequencing of this T cell receptor beta chain was carried out in a study of CD8 T cells in ankylosing spondylitis (TCRdb year 2017). About the full investigation: T cell receptor beta repertoires were profiled in healthy donors and ankylosing spondylitis patients so that disease-linked TCR variants could be found. The full study cohort comprised 25 ankylosing spondylitis patients and 85 to 120 healthy donors. Peripheral blood was sampled, and synovial fluid was also collected from ankylosing spondylitis patients. What the authors observed across the whole study: Some motif variants had previously been reported in the synovial fluid and blood of reactive arthritis patients, which suggests shared mechanisms of disease initiation. A CD8+ phenotype was shown by the disease-linked clones, which were found at relatively low frequencies in peripheral blood. The disease-linked clones were reported to be significantly enriched in matched synovial fluid samples from ankylosing spondylitis patients. Blood from ankylosing spondylitis patients appeared to be characterized by a TCR beta motif made up of under 10 highly homologous amino acid variants.

Trimming costs V 4 bases and J 3 bases, and their ends lie 16 bases apart. There are 16 amino acids in the CDR3, from cysteine to phenylalanine inclusive. The entry retains the CDR3 DNA only, 48 bases that are in frame from base 1. Sequences SGHRS (CDR1) and YFSETQ (CDR2) are obtained from the germline V gene. The data were produced on an Illumina HiSeq 2500. TCR beta libraries were prepared by quantitative 5'-RACE with molecular barcodes. The original methods were these. Disease-linked TCR variants were identified with a new computational method built on a probabilistic model of VDJ rearrangement. TCRdb reanalyzed the raw reads on its own, using fastp at Q25 for trimming and MiXCR for clone calling, and kept in-frame beta chains. A single entry per CDR3 protein holds the most common genes and DNA from its merged rows. The authors' filters were not applied to this entry. The table for this sample lists more than 400,000 distinct CDR3 sequences; about 5% of them were counted only once. Of the sample, under 4.5% is held by the ten largest clones.

This clonotype was observed many times. It has no known antigen specificity. No much larger clonotype is one base removed from it; base qualities were not supplied. The sequenced material came from blood, either unsorted or a sorted T cell fraction (not recorded which). The chain is encoded by TRBV5-1 joined to TRBJ2-2, with TRBD1 as a weak D call on 6 bases. This clonotype originated in a male donor with ankylosing spondylitis. The CDR3 reads CASSGRDKIYTGELFF. The nucleotides read TGCGCCAGCAGCGGCCGGGACAAGATCTACACCGGGGAGCTGTTTTTT.